The 31 T cell receptor beta chains below come from one sample, sequenced in a study of blood T cell repertoires in COVID-19. Sequencing was performed with immunoSEQ multiplex PCR; in TCRdb, only in-frame clones are kept and a portion is missing. The data show hundreds of thousands of clones, over 75% seen once. Specimen: PBMCs or T cells enriched from blood (not recorded which). The receptor set was obtained from a man aged 25-45 years who had recovered from COVID-19.

This clone was seen a handful of times. The chain carries TRBV18 and TRBJ1-4, with D possibly TRBD1 on 5 matching bases. The V and J ends lost 3 bases and 8 bases respectively, with 13 bases between them. The CDR3 is made up of 14 amino acids. CDR1 and CDR2 from the germline V gene are KGHSH and LQKENI. The CDR3, as DNA: TGTGCCAGCTCACCTGGAGGGGACCGAGAAAAACTGTTTTTT. It encodes CASSPGGDREKLFF.

The J gene is TRBJ1-5, the V gene TRBV6-5; no clear D gene. The V end was cut by 7 bases, the J end by 4 bases, with 17 bases between. CDR3 length: 15 residues. Germline CDR1 reads MNHEY; CDR2 reads SVGAGI. The CDR3 is CASKSPDSRNQPQHF. The DNA of the CDR3 is TGTGCCAGCAAGAGTCCGGACTCGAGGAATCAGCCCCAGCATTTT.

V is TRBV19 and J is TRBJ1-1; D is perhaps TRBD1 (5 bases). The CDR3 runs 14 residues. V shed 7 bases and J shed 4 bases, with 16 bases lying between them. CDR1 LNHDA and CDR2 SQIVND come from the germline V gene (reference sequence). CDR3 residues: CASTHGGGGTEAFF. DNA of the CDR3: TGTGCCAGTACCCACGGAGGCGGGGGCACTGAAGCTTTCTTT.

This clone was seen just once. The V call is TRBV2, the J call TRBJ1-1; TRBD1 is a possible D gene (5 bases). The V gene's germline CDR1 is SNHLY and CDR2 FYNNEI. The CDR3 contains 13 residues. V lost 5 bases and J lost 1, with 8 bases in between. The CDR3 is CASSSQGNTEAFF. CDR3 in DNA: TGTGCCAGCAGTTCTCAGGGGAACACTGAAGCTTTCTTT. Drawing the rest from reference TRBV2 and TRBJ1-1, the complete variable domain is EPEVTQTPSHQVTQMGQEVILRCVPISNHLYFYWYRQILGQKVEFLVSFYNNEISEKSEIFDDQFSVERPDGSNFTLKIRSTKLEDSAMYFCASSSQGNTEAFFGQGTRLTVV.

This chain uses TRBV7-6 with TRBJ1-1; D gene ambiguous. The V and J ends lost 1 base and 6 bases respectively, with 6 bases between them. The CDR3 spans 12 residues. Germline loops: CDR1 SGHVS, CDR2 FNYEAQ. In DNA form, the CDR3 reads TGTGCCAGCAGCTTAGGCGGCCCTGAAGCTTTCTTT. This codes for CASSLGGPEAFF.

This chain joins TRBV6-4 and TRBJ2-3, with 8 nucleotides matching TRBD2. Germline CDR1 is MRHNA and CDR2 is SNTAGT. The CDR3 is made up of 15 amino acids. Trimming removed 0 bases from V and 7 bases from J; junction bases left unmatched: 6. The CDR3 spells CASSDSLGGGNTQYF. As DNA, the CDR3 is TGTGCCAGCAGTGACTCCCTTGGCGGGGGGAATACGCAGTATTTT.

This clone was seen just once. The chain has TRBV19 and TRBJ2-2; 11 positions match TRBD1. The CDR3 is 16 residues long. Germline-derived CDR1 and CDR2 are LNHDA and SQIVND (reference sequence). V lost 4 bases and J lost 4; bases outside the gene matches: 5. CDR3 in amino acids: CASSTPGQGVTGELFF. The CDR3 region has the DNA TGTGCCAGTAGTACCCCGGGACAGGGGGTCACCGGGGAGCTGTTTTTT.

Points on this clone: The same CDR3 is also encoded by other DNA sequences in this sample. The rearrangement uses TRBV9 and TRBJ2-1; D ambiguous. The V gene's germline CDR1 is SGDLS and CDR2 YYNGEE. The ends were cut back, 0 bases at V and 0 bases at J, with 10 bases in the middle. This CDR3 contains 16 residues. For the CDR3, the DNA is TGTGCCAGCAGCGTAGACGGCGGCAGCTCCTACAATGAGCAGTTCTTC. The encoded protein is CASSVDGGSSYNEQFF.

This chain uses TRBV18 with TRBJ2-7, with TRBD1 matching 7 bases. The J segment lost 2 bases and the V segment lost 4 bases, leaving 8 bases of the junction unmatched. This CDR3 is 15 amino acids long. Germline CDR1 KGHSH, CDR2 LQKENI. CDR3 nucleotides: TGTGCCAGCTCACAGCAGGGACAGTTGGCCTACGAGCAGTACTTC. Protein product: CASSQQGQLAYEQYF.

This chain links TRBV2 with TRBJ2-7; the match to TRBD2 covers 10 bases. Germline-derived CDR1 and CDR2 are SNHLY and FYNNEI. This CDR3 contains 15 residues. The V segment lost 3 bases and the J segment 3 bases; nucleotides outside the gene matches: 5. CDR3: CASSDVLAGVYEQYF. The CDR3 region has the DNA TGTGCCAGCAGTGACGTGCTAGCGGGGGTCTACGAGCAGTACTTC.

The chain carries TRBV25-1 and TRBJ1-2; TRBD1 matches at 10 bases. The CDR3 totals 13 residues. Germline CDR1 and CDR2: MGHDK and SYGVNS. After removal of 9 bases from V and 4 bases from J, the junction contained 5 bases not matched to a gene. DNA of the CDR3: TGTGCCAGTTGGACAGGGGGTGTCTATGGCTACACCTTC. Amino acid sequence: CASWTGGVYGYTF.

The chain recombines TRBV5-1 with TRBJ2-3; TRBD2 is a possible D gene (6 bases). V was clipped by 0 bases and J by 2 bases, with 13 bases between them. CDR1 SGHRS and CDR2 YFSETQ come from the germline V gene. There are 16 residues in the CDR3. The CDR3 protein is CASSLVVGGATDTQYF. In DNA, the CDR3 is TGCGCCAGCAGCTTGGTAGTTGGCGGGGCCACAGATACGCAGTATTTT.

This chain joins TRBV27 and TRBJ1-6, with 10 nucleotides matching TRBD1. CDR1 is MNHEY and CDR2 is SMNVEV in the germline V gene (reference sequence). V shed 2 bases and J 10 bases; nucleotides not matched to a gene: 5. This CDR3 contains 15 residues. The CDR3 nucleotides read TGTGCCAGCAGTTTAGTGGGACAGGGGAAATCACCCCTCCACTTT. Translating it yields CASSLVGQGKSPLHF.

This clone has a count of ten or more. The V and J genes are TRBV20-1 and TRBJ1-2, with 8 positions matching TRBD1. The germline V gene has CDR1 DFQATT and CDR2 SNEGSKA (reference sequence). The length of the CDR3 is 14 residues. J was trimmed by 0 bases and V by 3 bases; bases with no gene match: 3. The chain's CDR3 is CSASGQGSNYGYTF. The CDR3 nucleotides read TGCAGTGCTAGTGGACAGGGCTCTAACTATGGCTACACCTTC.

The chain links TRBV6-2 or TRBV6-3 to TRBJ2-7, with D unresolved. V was clipped by 2 bases and J by 2 bases, with 10 bases between them. CDR1 is MNHEY, CDR2 SVGEGT, per germline. The length of the CDR3 is 14 residues. CDR3 region: CASSYGLAAYEQYF. DNA for the CDR3: TGTGCCAGCAGTTACGGCCTCGCGGCCTACGAGCAGTACTTC.

The chain carries TRBV6-5 and TRBJ1-5; D remains unclear. Germline V gene lookup returns CDR1 MNHEY and CDR2 SVGAGI. The CDR3 has 13 residues. CDR3 coding DNA: TGTGTAACCAGAGGGCGCGGCAATCAGCCCCAGCATTTT. Translation gives CVTRGRGNQPQHF.

This clone was counted once. The V gene is TRBV9, the J gene TRBJ2-2, with D maybe TRBD2 (7 bases). Germline V lookup: CDR1 SGDLS, CDR2 YYNGEE. V was trimmed by 4 bases and J by 0 bases, leaving 13 bases between them. This CDR3 is built from 16 residues. CDR3 coding DNA: TGTGCCAGCAGCTTCCGGGGGGCCTCGAACACCGGGGAGCTGTTTTTT. Its translation: CASSFRGASNTGELFF.

V is TRBV14 and J is TRBJ2-1, with a tentative D call TRBD2 (6 bases). Trimming left V 11 bases short and J 3 bases short, with 14 bases between. The germline V gene has CDR1 SGHDN and CDR2 FVKESK. The CDR3 has 13 residues. The CDR3 sequence is CAVPGADYNEQFF. The CDR3 DNA reads as TGTGCCGTTCCGGGAGCAGACTACAATGAGCAGTTCTTC.

The chain combines TRBV18 with TRBJ1-5; 7 bases map to TRBD1. This CDR3 region has 14 residues. Germline V lookup: CDR1 KGHSH, CDR2 LQKENI. V shed 3 bases, J shed 3 bases, and the junction held 2 bases outside the gene matches. CDR3 amino acids: CASSPDRFNQPQHF. The CDR3 nucleotides read TGTGCCAGCTCACCGGACAGGTTCAATCAGCCCCAGCATTTT.

The rearrangement joins TRBV28 to TRBJ2-3; 7 bases are shared with TRBD2. This CDR3 has 16 residues. The germline V gene has CDR1 MDHEN and CDR2 SYDVKM. V lost 6 bases, J lost 3 bases, and 12 bases stayed unmatched. As DNA, the CDR3 is TGTGCCAGCAGGGAAAGGAGCGGGGTAGGGACAGATACGCAGTATTTT. It encodes CASRERSGVGTDTQYF. Using reference TRBV28 and TRBJ2-3 for the parts outside the CDR3, the full variable domain is DVKVTQSSRYLVKRTGEKVFLECVQDMDHENMFWYRQDPGLGLRLIYFSYDVKMKEKGDIPEGYSVSREKKERFSLILESASTNQTSMYLCASRERSGVGTDTQYFGPGTRLTVL.

The chain employs TRBV5-1 and TRBJ2-2; 9 positions match TRBD2. CDR3 size: 16 residues. Germline V gene data show CDR1 as SGHRS and CDR2 as YFSETQ. V shed 2 bases and J 5 bases; nucleotides not matched to a gene: 7. The CDR3 is CASSLSSGGFTGELFF. The CDR3 DNA reads as TGCGCCAGCAGCTTAAGTAGCGGGGGCTTTACCGGGGAGCTGTTTTTT.

The chain uses TRBV11-2 and TRBJ2-3; 10 nucleotides agree with TRBD2. This CDR3 is built from 14 residues. V shed 8 bases, J shed 11 bases, and the junction held 13 bases outside the gene matches. Germline V gene lookup returns CDR1 SGHAT and CDR2 FQNNGV. The CDR3 loop reads CASGAGGRGSRQYF. The DNA for the CDR3 is TGTGCCAGCGGAGCGGGGGGGCGAGGGTCTCGGCAGTATTTT.

The rearrangement links TRBV6-5 to TRBJ2-1; 12 positions agree with TRBD2. The junction had 5 bases not matched to a gene; V was cut back by 8 bases and J by 6 bases. The germline V gene encodes CDR1 MNHEY and CDR2 SVGAGI. This CDR3 region has 14 residues. The CDR3 is CASGGLAGINEQFF. For the CDR3, the DNA is TGTGCCAGCGGAGGACTAGCGGGGATCAATGAGCAGTTCTTC.

CDR3 nucleotide sequence: TGTGCCAGCAGTCCAGGGGGCGGGACTGAAGCTTTCTTT. Translation: CASSPGGGTEAFF. The V and J genes are TRBV25-1 and TRBJ1-1; the match to TRBD1 covers 8 bases. Germline V gene data show CDR1 as MGHDK and CDR2 as SYGVNS. V dropped 5 bases and J dropped 5; count of bases not matched to a gene: 4. The CDR3 spans 13 residues.

The J gene is TRBJ2-7, the V gene TRBV2, with 8 bases aligning to TRBD1. V was pared by 6 bases and J by 3 bases, with 7 bases of the junction left unmatched. This CDR3 spans 14 amino acids. Germline assignment: CDR1 SNHLY and CDR2 FYNNEI. The CDR3 DNA sequence: TGTGCCAGCAGCAAGGACAGGGAACGCTACGAGCAGTACTTC. Protein: CASSKDRERYEQYF.

CDR3 sequence (DNA): TGTGCCAGCAGCCAGGGGGCCTATGAGCAGTTCTTC. Protein sequence: CASSQGAYEQFF. The chain links TRBV27 to TRBJ2-1; the match to TRBD1 covers 8 bases. Per germline, CDR1 MNHEY and CDR2 SMNVEV (reference sequence). The trim removed 6 bases at V and 8 bases at J, leaving 3 bases unmatched. This CDR3 is built from 12 residues.

The J gene is TRBJ2-4, the V gene TRBV11-1; D possibly corresponds to TRBD2 (6 bases). Trimming took 3 bases from V and 0 from J, leaving 12 bases between them. The CDR3 loop spans 16 amino acids. Germline lookup yields CDR1 SGHAT and CDR2 FQDESV (reference sequence). CDR3 in DNA: TGTGCCAGCAGCTTGACCGGGAGCGTAGCCAAAAACATTCAGTACTTC. Its translation is CASSLTGSVAKNIQYF.

The chain couples TRBV5-6 to TRBJ2-5, with D possibly being TRBD1 (5 bases). The CDR3 totals 13 residues. Germline CDR1 and CDR2: SGHDT and YYEEEE. V was cut by 2 bases and J by 2 bases, with 7 bases left in between. CDR3 amino acids: CASSFRGQETQYF. The DNA for the CDR3 is TGTGCCAGCAGCTTTAGGGGTCAAGAGACCCAGTACTTC.

The chain is built from TRBV12-5 and TRBJ1-2; no clear D gene. This CDR3 is 11 amino acids long. V dropped 6 bases and J dropped 4 bases, with 6 bases sitting between them. CDR1 LGHNT and CDR2 FRNRAP come from the germline V gene. CDR3 in amino acids: CASGPSYGYTF. The CDR3 DNA follows: TGTGCTAGTGGCCCATCCTATGGCTACACCTTC.

The V and J genes are TRBV28 and TRBJ2-3, with 8 positions matching TRBD2. After removal of 5 bases from V and 2 bases from J, the junction contained 6 bases not matched to a gene. Germline assignment: CDR1 MDHEN and CDR2 SYDVKM. The length of the CDR3 is 15 residues. CDR3 bases: TGTGCCAGCAGTCATTGGCGGGGGGCCACAGATACGCAGTATTTT. It codes for CASSHWRGATDTQYF.

CDR3 residues: CASSPRQGLTSYGYTF. The DNA for the CDR3 is TGTGCCAGCAGCCCGCGACAGGGACTTACTTCCTATGGCTACACCTTC. The chain carries TRBV14 and TRBJ1-2; 7 bases match TRBD1. The CDR3 consists of 16 residues. The germline V gene encodes CDR1 SGHDN and CDR2 FVKESK. Trimming at V came to 4 bases and at J to 4 bases, leaving 12 bases not matched to a gene.